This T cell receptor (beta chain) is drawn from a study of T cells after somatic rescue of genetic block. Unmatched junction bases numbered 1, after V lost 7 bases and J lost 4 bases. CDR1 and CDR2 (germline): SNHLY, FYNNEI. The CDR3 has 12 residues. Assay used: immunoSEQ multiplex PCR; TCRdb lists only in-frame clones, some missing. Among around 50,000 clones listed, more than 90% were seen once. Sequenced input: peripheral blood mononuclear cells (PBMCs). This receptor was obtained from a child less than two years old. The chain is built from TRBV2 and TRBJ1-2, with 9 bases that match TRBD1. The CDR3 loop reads CASKTGGYGYTF. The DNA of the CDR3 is TGTGCCAGCAAGACAGGGGGCTATGGCTACACCTTC. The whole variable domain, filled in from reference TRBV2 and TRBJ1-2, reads EPEVTQTPSHQVTQMGQEVILRCVPISNHLYFYWYRQILGQKVEFLVSFYNNEISEKSEIFDDQFSVERPDGSNFTLKIRSTKLEDSAMYFCASKTGGYGYTFGSGTRLTVV.